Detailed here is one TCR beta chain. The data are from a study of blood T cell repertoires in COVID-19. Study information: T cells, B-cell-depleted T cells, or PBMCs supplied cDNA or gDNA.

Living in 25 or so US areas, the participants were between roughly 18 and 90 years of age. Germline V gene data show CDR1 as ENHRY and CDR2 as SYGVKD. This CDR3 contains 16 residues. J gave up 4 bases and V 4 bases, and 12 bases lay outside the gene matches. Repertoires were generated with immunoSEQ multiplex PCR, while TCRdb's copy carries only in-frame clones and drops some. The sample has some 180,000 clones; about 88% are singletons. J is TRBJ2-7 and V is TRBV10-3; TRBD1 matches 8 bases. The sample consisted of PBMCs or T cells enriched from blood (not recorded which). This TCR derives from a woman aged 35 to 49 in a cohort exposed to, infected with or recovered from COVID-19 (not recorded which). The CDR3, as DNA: TGTGCCATCAGTGTTGGTTTAGGGCAGGGGGCTTACGAGCAGTACTTC. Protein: CAISVGLGQGAYEQYF.